The 18 T cell receptor beta chains below all came from one sample that was sequenced in a study of T cell responses to AZD1222 COVID-19 vaccine. Profiling relied on immunoSEQ multiplex PCR, and the TCRdb table lists in-frame clones only, not all of them. The sample carries 90,000 to 120,000 clones, 80% to 95% recorded once. The sample consisted of peripheral blood, taken on day 0 of AZD1222 vaccination. These receptors were obtained from an adult in good health.

This rearrangement joins TRBV9 to TRBJ2-2, with TRBD2 matching over 9 bases. After removal of 0 bases from V and 6 bases from J, the junction contained 6 bases not matched to a gene. The CDR3 consists of 16 residues. In germline, CDR1 is SGDLS, CDR2 YYNGEE. CDR3: CASSVDSGGDAGELFF. The CDR3 DNA sequence: TGTGCCAGCAGCGTAGATAGCGGGGGAGACGCCGGGGAGCTGTTTTTT.

This sequence joins TRBV5-6 and TRBJ1-2; D is undetermined. The V gene lost 4 bases and the J gene lost 5 bases, with 18 bases spanning the gap. The CDR3 loop spans 15 amino acids. In germline, CDR1 is SGHDT, CDR2 YYEEEE. In nucleotides, the CDR3 is TGTGCCAGCAGCCCTGCGCGGGGTGGATATTATGGCTACACCTTC. It translates to CASSPARGGYYGYTF.

The V call is TRBV5-1, the J call TRBJ2-5, with TRBD1 matching over 9 bases. The CDR3 spans 14 residues. V dropped 1 base and J dropped 3; count of bases not matched to a gene: 1. Germline V lookup: CDR1 SGHRS, CDR2 YFSETQ. The DNA of the CDR3 is TGCGCCAGCAGCTTGACAGGGGGCGAAGAGACCCAGTACTTC. This codes for CASSLTGGEETQYF.

The chain has TRBV19 and TRBJ1-5; a weak D match, TRBD1 (5 bases). The CDR3 totals 15 residues. Trimming pared 7 bases from V and 7 bases from J, leaving 20 bases between. In germline, CDR1 is LNHDA, CDR2 SQIVND (reference sequence). The CDR3 here is CASTLSVGAGQPQHF. The CDR3 DNA reads as TGTGCCAGTACCTTATCGGTAGGGGCAGGGCAGCCCCAGCATTTT.

In DNA, the CDR3 is TGTGCCAGCAGCCGGGAGACAGGCTATGGCTACACCTTC. Amino acids: CASSRETGYGYTF. The chain combines TRBV11-2 with TRBJ1-2; D might be TRBD1 (6 bases). The CDR3 sequence is 13 residues long. Trimming removed 5 bases from V and 4 bases from J, with 11 bases in between. Germline V CDR1 and CDR2: SGHAT, FQNNGV.

This clone was counted a single time. The CDR3 DNA follows: TGTGCCAGCAGCCGTAGCTATCAAGAGACCCAGTACTTC. It codes for CASSRSYQETQYF. The chain recombines TRBV7-3 with TRBJ2-5; no reliable D call. V dropped 5 bases and J dropped 2 bases, with 9 bases sitting between them. Germline CDR1 reads SGHTA; CDR2 reads FQGTGA. The CDR3 has 13 residues.

The rearrangement joins TRBV30 to TRBJ1-5, with 10 bases identical to TRBD1. The germline V gene encodes CDR1 GTSNPN and CDR2 SVGIG (reference sequence). The V segment lost 1 base and the J segment 9 bases; nucleotides outside the gene matches: 6. The CDR3 runs 14 residues. The CDR3 sequence: CAWSADRGQGPQHF. In nucleotides, the CDR3 is TGTGCCTGGAGTGCAGACAGGGGGCAAGGGCCCCAGCATTTT. Based on the CDR3 plus reference TRBV30 and TRBJ1-5, the full variable domain is SQTIHQWPATLVQPVGSPLSLECTVEGTSNPNLYWYRQAAGRGLQLLFYSVGIGQISSEVPQNLSASRPQDRQFILSSKKLLLSDSGFYLCAWSADRGQGPQHFGDGTRLSIL.

This chain joins TRBV28 and TRBJ2-5, with unresolved D. This CDR3 has 12 amino acids. Trimming removed 5 bases at V and 5 bases at J, with 9 bases between. Germline values: CDR1 MDHEN, CDR2 SYDVKM. The CDR3 spells CASSLSRETQYF. The CDR3 DNA is TGTGCCAGCAGTCTTAGCCGGGAGACCCAGTACTTC.

The chain joins TRBV24-1 to TRBJ1-2; 8 bases match TRBD1. Germline loops: CDR1 KGHDR, CDR2 SFDVKD. With V trimmed by 8 bases and J by 3 bases, 1 base remained unmatched. The CDR3 has 12 amino acids. CDR3 residues: CATTDRDYGYTF. The DNA of the CDR3 is TGTGCCACCACGGACAGGGACTATGGCTACACCTTC.

J is TRBJ1-4 and V is TRBV18, with unresolved D. V was clipped by 1 base and J by 5 bases, with 8 bases between them. Germline loops: CDR1 KGHSH, CDR2 LQKENI. The CDR3 contains 14 residues. CDR3: CASSPRDANEKLFF. The CDR3 coding sequence is TGTGCCAGCTCACCACGGGATGCGAATGAAAAACTGTTTTTT.

V is TRBV12-5 and J is TRBJ2-5; D not resolved. V dropped 2 bases and J dropped 1 base, with 14 bases sitting between them. This CDR3 is 16 amino acids long. Germline V CDR1 and CDR2: LGHNT, FRNRAP. Here the CDR3 reads CASGLSDVSFQETQYF. The DNA for the CDR3 is TGTGCTAGTGGTTTGTCGGACGTCTCTTTCCAAGAGACCCAGTACTTC.

CDR3 protein: CAWGWGLAGSYEQYF. CDR3 nucleotide sequence: TGTGCCTGGGGGTGGGGACTAGCGGGGTCCTACGAGCAGTACTTC. The genes are TRBV30 and TRBJ2-7, with TRBD2 identical over 13 bases. The germline V gene has CDR1 GTSNPN and CDR2 SVGIG (reference sequence). V shed 5 bases, J shed 1 base, and the junction held 5 bases outside the gene matches. The CDR3 loop spans 15 amino acids.

The rearrangement joins TRBV6-5 to TRBJ1-1, with D maybe TRBD1 (6 bases). The V end lost 4 bases, the J end lost 2 bases, and 11 bases lay between the germline ends. Germline loops: CDR1 MNHEY, CDR2 SVGAGI. There are 14 residues in the CDR3. The DNA for the CDR3 is TGTGCCAGCAGTTTAAACAGGGTCAACACTGAAGCTTTCTTT. Its protein product is CASSLNRVNTEAFF.

This chain connects TRBV28 to TRBJ1-4; 7 nucleotides agree with TRBD1. The V gene end was trimmed by 7 bases and the J gene end by 4 bases; junction bases not matched to a gene: 6. Germline CDR1 reads MDHEN; CDR2 reads SYDVKM. The CDR3 length is 14 residues. CDR3 loop: CASTSRDSNEKLFF. In nucleotides, the CDR3 is TGTGCCAGCACCTCCCGGGACAGTAATGAAAAACTGTTTTTT.

The J gene is TRBJ2-1, the V gene TRBV18, with D possibly TRBD2 on 5 matching bases. This CDR3 region has 15 residues. Trimming shortened V by 6 bases and J by 6 bases, and 18 bases separated the two germline ends. CDR1 is KGHSH, CDR2 LQKENI, per germline. In nucleotides, the CDR3 is TGTGCCAGCTCGGTCGGGCTAGCCGGGTCCAATGAGCAGTTCTTC. Its protein product is CASSVGLAGSNEQFF.

The chain combines TRBV6-5 with TRBJ2-7; TRBD2 aligns across 8 bases. J was trimmed by 0 bases and V by 4 bases; bases with no gene match: 5. CDR3 length: 15 residues. Germline V gives CDR1 MNHEY, CDR2 SVGAGI. The CDR3 DNA reads TGTGCCAGCAGTTCGGACAGCGGGGGCTCCTACGAGCAGTACTTC. Its translation is CASSSDSGGSYEQYF.

The CDR3 region is CASSYTGGNTEAFF. The CDR3 DNA is TGTGCCAGCAGCTATACAGGGGGCAACACTGAAGCTTTCTTT. The chain recombines TRBV7-9 with TRBJ1-1, with 9 bases fitting TRBD1. Losses at the gene ends were 4 bases for V and 2 bases for J; bases not matched to a gene: 2. The CDR3 extends over 14 amino acids. The V gene's germline CDR1 is SEHNR and CDR2 FQNEAQ (reference sequence).

The chain has TRBV9 and TRBJ2-1, with D unresolved. Trimming cost V 2 bases and J 2 bases, with 5 bases left between them. The CDR3 runs 13 residues. Germline V CDR1 and CDR2: SGDLS, YYNGEE. The CDR3, as DNA: TGTGCCAGCAGCGTCAGTCCCTACAATGAGCAGTTCTTC. Its protein product is CASSVSPYNEQFF. The entire variable domain, with the rest obtained from reference TRBV9 and TRBJ2-1, is as follows: DSGVTQTPKHLITATGQRVTLRCSPRSGDLSVYWYQQSLDQGLQFLIQYYNGEERAKGNILERFSAQQFPDLHSELNLSSLELGDSALYFCASSVSPYNEQFFGPGTRLTVL.